A selection of T cell receptor beta chains follows, all from one sample in a study of Graves' ophthalmopathy and Graves' hyperthyroidism. TCRdb analysed the multiplex PCR reads with MiXCR anew, one entry per CDR3 protein. In the table there are around 670,000 distinct CDR3 sequences, around 40% of which are singletons. The specimen was peripheral blood. The receptors here all came from an adult man with Graves' ophthalmopathy. CDR3s include the opening cysteine and the closing phenylalanine or tryptophan. The D gene is left open where the match is weak. For some rows the clone size is stated as once, few or many, or as a class when expanded; others skip it.

CDR3 protein	CDR3 DNA	CDR3 length	J gene	clone size	V gene	D gene
CASSVSGLRGELFF	TGTGCCAGCAGTGTCTCGGGGCTTCGCGGGGAGCTGTTTTTT	14	TRBJ2-2	many	TRBV25-1	NA
CATSRDTVRGGKETQYF	TGTGCCACCAGCAGAGATACAGTACGAGGGGGGAAAGAGACCCAGTACTTC	17	TRBJ2-5	NA	TRBV15	NA
CASSPRFEQYF	TGTGCCAGCAGTCCCAGGTTCGAGCAGTACTTC	11	TRBJ2-7	NA	TRBV2	NA
CASSQGTSGGDEQYF	TGTGCCAGCAGCCAAGGGACTTCGGGGGGCGACGAGCAGTACTTC	15	TRBJ2-7	few	TRBV14	NA
CASRDPQETQYF	TGTGCCAGCAGAGATCCCCAAGAGACCCAGTACTTC	12	TRBJ2-5	NA	TRBV2	NA
CSVPDRMNTEAFF	TGCAGTGTCCCGGACAGAATGAACACTGAAGCTTTCTTT	13	TRBJ1-1	few	TRBV20-1	NA
CSARSPRGGYEQYF	TGCAGTGCTAGATCCCCACGCGGGGGGTACGAGCAGTACTTC	14	TRBJ2-7	few	TRBV20-1	TRBD2
CASSSTYTEAFF	TGTGCCAGCAGCTCTACCTATACTGAAGCTTTCTTT	12	TRBJ1-1	many	TRBV7-9	NA
CASSQIKVSGELFF	TGTGCCAGCAGCCAAATCAAGGTTTCCGGGGAGCTGTTTTTT	14	TRBJ2-2	few	TRBV14	NA
CATSDPGTGPQSQHF	TGTGCCACCAGTGACCCAGGGACAGGCCCCCAGTCCCAGCATTTT	15	TRBJ1-5	NA	TRBV24-1	TRBD1